Detailed here is one TCR beta chain. This entry belongs to a study of T cells after yellow fever vaccination. The germline gives CDR1 MGHDK, CDR2 SYGVNS. Between the trimmed V and J ends, which lost 2 bases and 0 bases, there was a span of 12 bases. The CDR3 spans 16 residues. Universal primer sites and UMIs were introduced during 5'RACE template-switching synthesis of TCR cDNA. MiXCR, run by TCRdb on the 5' RACE reads, gives a single entry per CDR3 protein. The table records around 530,000 distinct CDR3 sequences, about a sixth of them present only once. The sample here was PBMCs, taken 4 to 5 days after the first yellow fever vaccination. V and J are TRBV25-1 and TRBJ2-3, with a tentative D call TRBD1 (5 bases). This TCR was recovered from a man between 18 and 29 years old who received the YFV17D yellow fever vaccine. CDR3 region: CASSEGAAKSTDTQYF. CDR3 nucleotide sequence: TGTGCCAGCAGTGAAGGGGCGGCAAAGAGCACAGATACGCAGTATTTT.